This T cell receptor beta chain comes out of a study of response to subunit inactivated influenza vaccine. V dropped 6 bases and J dropped 0; count of bases not matched to a gene: 10. This CDR3 has 17 residues. In TCRdb, the RT-PCR reads were re-called with MiXCR into one record per CDR3 protein. The data show about 540,000 distinct CDR3 sequences, roughly 23% seen once. The same specimen was also included in a second study, on T cells expressing NK-cell markers. That paper adds: Beta-chain TCR cDNA was generated via 5'RACE template switching with UMIs. For several experiments, T cell sorting was restricted to the alpha-beta TCR population by means of an anti-gamma-delta TCR antibody.

The rearrangement links TRBV12-3 or TRBV12-4 to TRBJ2-1; 8 nucleotides line up with TRBD1. The TCR comes from a man between 45 and 60 years old who received an inactivated influenza vaccine. This specimen was CD4+ T cells sorted from PBMCs, taken approximately 13 days after vaccination. CDR3 amino acids: CASRTGTGLSSYNEQFF. The CDR3 nucleotides read TGTGCCAGCAGAACCGGGACAGGCCTCAGCTCCTACAATGAGCAGTTCTTC.